This TCR beta chain was profiled in a study of CD8+ T cells in alopecia areata. Looking at the study overall: Tofacitinib administration persisted for 6 to 18 months, succeeded by 6 months off drug.

Investigators isolated RNA and reverse transcribed it into cDNA to act as the sequencing template. The protocol was immunoSEQ multiplex PCR, while the TCRdb copy is restricted to in-frame clones and leaves out a portion. Here the sample spans 35,000 to 45,000 clones, 80% to 95% being singletons. Findings and limits, study-wide: Researchers report lesional scalp, most notably alopecia totalis/universalis, outstripped normal scalp in clonality.

Treatment denoted: oral pan-JAK inhibitor, 5-10 mg twice daily. This clone appeared a single time. Its matching antigen is unknown. The germline V gene encodes CDR1 SGHNT and CDR2 YYREEE (reference sequence). The CDR3 contains 16 residues. J was trimmed by 2 bases and V by 5 bases; bases with no gene match: 7. The source is a human donor with alopecia areata. The sample consisted of CD8+ T cells sorted from blood, taken at week 24, from a patient treated with tofacitinib. The chain employs TRBV5-4 and TRBJ2-3; TRBD2 matches 11 bases. The CDR3 here is CASSLKTSGDTDTQYF. CDR3 coding DNA: TGTGCCAGCAGTCTTAAGACTAGCGGGGACACAGATACGCAGTATTTT.